This T cell receptor beta chain was found in a study of regulatory T cells in long-lasting Graves disease. Study in general: Persistent Graves' disease required over 5 years of antithyroid drugs and positive TSH receptor antibodies.

The TCR beta library used iRepertoire HTBI primers with Arm-PCR amplification of CDR3. TCRdb reanalysed the multiplex PCR reads using MiXCR and keeps one entry per CDR3 protein. The sample carries about 450,000 distinct CDR3 sequences, 20% to 30% recorded once. This clonotype was seen a handful of times. Its antigen is not identified. As to time point: persistent/refractory GD, antithyroid drugs over 5 years with positive TRAb. RNA from PBMCs was the source of the TCR library. Investigators report Graves' disease was diagnosed under American Thyroid Association guidelines. Study-wide findings and caveats: Comparison showed that persistent patients shared more public clonotypes (about 2,700) than new patients (966). Persistent disease was characterized by preferential usage of TRBV28, TRBJ1-2 and TRBJ2-5.

The junction had 11 bases not matched to a gene; V was cut back by 6 bases and J by 4 bases. Per germline, CDR1 LNHDA and CDR2 SQIVND (reference sequence). The CDR3 has 15 residues. The clonotype was recovered from a female donor with Graves disease. The sample consisted of peripheral blood mononuclear cells (PBMCs), taken when the disease was refractory, from a patient treated with antithyroid drugs. The J gene is TRBJ1-2, the V gene TRBV19; the match to TRBD1 covers 7 bases. The CDR3 bases are TGTGCCAGTAGGGGACAGCAAAATCACCTCTATGGCTACACCTTC. Its protein product is CASRGQQNHLYGYTF. Supplemented by reference TRBV19 and TRBJ1-2, the full variable domain reads DGGITQSPKYLFRKEGQNVTLSCEQNLNHDAMYWYRQDPGQGLRLIYYSQIVNDFQKGDIAEGYSVSREKKESFPLTVTSAQKNPTAFYLCASRGQQNHLYGYTFGSGTRLTVV.